The entry that follows covers one T cell receptor beta chain sequence. In the source study's methods: Reference gene primer amplification gave nucleated cell count estimates. The table came from immunoSEQ multiplex PCR; TCRdb's copy has only in-frame clones and leaves some out. V and J calls and clone size are those listed in that table; D and trimming were worked out from the DNA. The repertoire consists of around 250,000 clones, with more than 75% occurring once and the leading ten covering approximately 1.6%. The sample comes from a study of blood T cell repertoires in COVID-19. Among Cohort 3 donors, those recovered had two negative PCRs, clearance, or symptom resolution. The specimen was PBMCs or T cells enriched from blood (not recorded which). This clonotype originated in a woman aged 45-65 years who had recovered from COVID-19.

CDR3 residues: CASSLEAGQTYEQYF. CDR3 coding DNA: TGCGCCAGCAGCTTGGAAGCGGGACAAACCTACGAGCAGTACTTC. V is TRBV5-1 and J is TRBJ2-7, with D possibly being TRBD2 (7 bases). The V and J ends lost 0 bases and 2 bases respectively, with 12 bases between them. Germline loops: CDR1 SGHRS, CDR2 YFSETQ. The CDR3 is 15 residues long.